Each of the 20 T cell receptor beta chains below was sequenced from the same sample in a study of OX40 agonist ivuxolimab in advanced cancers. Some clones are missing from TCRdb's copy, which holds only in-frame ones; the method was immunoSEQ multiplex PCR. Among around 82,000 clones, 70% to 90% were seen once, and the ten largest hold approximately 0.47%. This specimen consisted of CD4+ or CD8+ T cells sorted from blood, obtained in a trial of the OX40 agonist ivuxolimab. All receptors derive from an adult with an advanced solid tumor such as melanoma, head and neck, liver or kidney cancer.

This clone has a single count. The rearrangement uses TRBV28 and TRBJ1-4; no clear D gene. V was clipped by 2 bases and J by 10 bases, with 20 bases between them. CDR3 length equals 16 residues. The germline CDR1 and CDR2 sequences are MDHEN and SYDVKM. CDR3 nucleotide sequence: TGTGCCAGCAGTTTAAACGTCGGAGCCGTGTACGGAAAACTGTTTTTT. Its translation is CASSLNVGAVYGKLFF.

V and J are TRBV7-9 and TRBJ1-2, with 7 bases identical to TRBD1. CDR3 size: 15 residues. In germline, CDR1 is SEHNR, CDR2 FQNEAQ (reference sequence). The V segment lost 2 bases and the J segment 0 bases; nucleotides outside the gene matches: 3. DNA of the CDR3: TGTGCCAGCAGCTTACACCAGGGGGCTAACTATGGCTACACCTTC. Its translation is CASSLHQGANYGYTF. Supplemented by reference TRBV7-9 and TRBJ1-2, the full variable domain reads DTGVSQNPRHKITKRGQNVTFRCDPISEHNRLYWYRQTLGQGPEFLTYFQNEAQLEKSRLLSDRFSAERPKGSFSTLEIQRTEQGDSAMYLCASSLHQGANYGYTFGSGTRLTVV.

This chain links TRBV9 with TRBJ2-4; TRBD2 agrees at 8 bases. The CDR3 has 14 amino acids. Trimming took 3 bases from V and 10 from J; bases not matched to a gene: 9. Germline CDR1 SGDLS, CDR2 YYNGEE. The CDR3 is CASSASGGPGIQYF. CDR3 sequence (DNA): TGTGCCAGCAGCGCCTCGGGGGGGCCGGGTATTCAGTACTTC. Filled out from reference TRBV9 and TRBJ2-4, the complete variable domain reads DSGVTQTPKHLITATGQRVTLRCSPRSGDLSVYWYQQSLDQGLQFLIQYYNGEERAKGNILERFSAQQFPDLHSELNLSSLELGDSALYFCASSASGGPGIQYFGAGTRLSVL.

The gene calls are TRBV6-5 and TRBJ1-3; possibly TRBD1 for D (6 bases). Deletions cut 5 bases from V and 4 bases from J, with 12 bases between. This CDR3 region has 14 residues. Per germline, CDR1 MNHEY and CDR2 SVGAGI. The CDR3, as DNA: TGTGCCAGCAGTACCCGGACAGCCGGAAACACCATATATTTT. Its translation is CASSTRTAGNTIYF.

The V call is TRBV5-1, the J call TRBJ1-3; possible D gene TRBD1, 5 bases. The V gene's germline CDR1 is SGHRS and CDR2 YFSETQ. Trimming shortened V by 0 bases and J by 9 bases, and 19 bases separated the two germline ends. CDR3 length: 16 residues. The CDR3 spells CASSLAAIMGGSTIYF. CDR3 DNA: TGCGCCAGCAGCTTGGCCGCAATTATGGGGGGATCCACCATATATTTT. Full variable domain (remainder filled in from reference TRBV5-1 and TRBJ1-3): KAGVTQTPRYLIKTRGQQVTLSCSPISGHRSVSWYQQTPGQGLQFLFEYFSETQRNKGNFPGRFSGRQFSNSRSEMNVSTLELGDSALYLCASSLAAIMGGSTIYFGEGSWLTVV.

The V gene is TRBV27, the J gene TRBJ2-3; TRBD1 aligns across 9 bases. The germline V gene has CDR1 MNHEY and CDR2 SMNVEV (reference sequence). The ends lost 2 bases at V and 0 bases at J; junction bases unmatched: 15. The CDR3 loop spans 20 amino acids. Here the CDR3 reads CASSLGGQGTPNPSTDTQYF. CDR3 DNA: TGTGCCAGCAGTTTAGGGGGACAGGGAACCCCTAATCCTAGCACAGATACGCAGTATTTT.

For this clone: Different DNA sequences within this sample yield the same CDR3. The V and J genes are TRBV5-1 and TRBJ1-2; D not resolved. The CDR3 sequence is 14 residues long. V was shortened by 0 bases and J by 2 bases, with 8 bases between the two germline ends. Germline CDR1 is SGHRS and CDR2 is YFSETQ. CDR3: CASSLGSGNYGYTF. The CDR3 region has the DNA TGCGCCAGCAGCTTGGGCTCGGGAAACTATGGCTACACCTTC.

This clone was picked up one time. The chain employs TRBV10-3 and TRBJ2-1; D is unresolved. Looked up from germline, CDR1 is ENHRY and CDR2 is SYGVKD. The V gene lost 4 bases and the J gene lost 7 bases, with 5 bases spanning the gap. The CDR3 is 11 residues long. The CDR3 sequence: CAISVRNEQFF. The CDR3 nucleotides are TGTGCCATCAGTGTACGTAATGAGCAGTTCTTC.

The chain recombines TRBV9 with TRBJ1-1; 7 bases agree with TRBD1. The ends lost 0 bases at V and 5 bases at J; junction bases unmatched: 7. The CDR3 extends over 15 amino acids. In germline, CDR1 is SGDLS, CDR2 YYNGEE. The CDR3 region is CASSVGGRGVTEAFF. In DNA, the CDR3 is TGTGCCAGCAGCGTAGGCGGCAGGGGGGTAACTGAAGCTTTCTTT.

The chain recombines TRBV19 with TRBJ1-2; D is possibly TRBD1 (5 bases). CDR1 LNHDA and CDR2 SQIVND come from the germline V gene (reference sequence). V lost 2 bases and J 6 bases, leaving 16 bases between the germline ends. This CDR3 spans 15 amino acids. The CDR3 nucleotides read TGTGCCAGTAGTATAAGCGGGGGAGGTGCGGATGGCTACACCTTC. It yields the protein CASSISGGGADGYTF.

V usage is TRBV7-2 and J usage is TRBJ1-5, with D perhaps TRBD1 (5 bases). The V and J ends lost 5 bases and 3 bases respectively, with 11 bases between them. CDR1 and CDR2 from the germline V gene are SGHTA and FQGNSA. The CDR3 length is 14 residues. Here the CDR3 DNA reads TGTGCCAGCAGCCGGGACGGGATCAATCAGCCCCAGCATTTT. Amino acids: CASSRDGINQPQHF.

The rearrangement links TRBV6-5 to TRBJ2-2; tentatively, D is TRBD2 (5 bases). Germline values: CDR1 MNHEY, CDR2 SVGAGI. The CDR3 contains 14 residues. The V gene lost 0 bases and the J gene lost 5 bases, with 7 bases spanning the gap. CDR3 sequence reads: CASSYSRRTGELFF. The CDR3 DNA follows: TGTGCCAGCAGTTACTCGAGGAGGACCGGGGAGCTGTTTTTT.

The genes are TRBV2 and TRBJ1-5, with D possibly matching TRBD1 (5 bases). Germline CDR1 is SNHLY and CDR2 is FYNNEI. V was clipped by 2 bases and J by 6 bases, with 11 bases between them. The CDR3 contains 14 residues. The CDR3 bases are TGTGCCAGCAGTGAACAGGGTGGAGGTCAGCCCCAGCATTTT. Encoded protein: CASSEQGGGQPQHF.

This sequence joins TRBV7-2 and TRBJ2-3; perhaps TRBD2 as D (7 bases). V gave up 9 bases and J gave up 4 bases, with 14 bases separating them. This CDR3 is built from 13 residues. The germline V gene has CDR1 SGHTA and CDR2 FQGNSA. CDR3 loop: CARKEGGADTQYF. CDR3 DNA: TGTGCCAGGAAGGAAGGGGGGGCAGATACGCAGTATTTT.

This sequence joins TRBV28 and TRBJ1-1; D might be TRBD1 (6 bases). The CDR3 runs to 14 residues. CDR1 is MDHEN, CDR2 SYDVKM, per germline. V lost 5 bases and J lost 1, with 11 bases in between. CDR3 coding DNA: TGTGCCAGCAGTCGGGGGGGGGCGAACACTGAAGCTTTCTTT. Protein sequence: CASSRGGANTEAFF.

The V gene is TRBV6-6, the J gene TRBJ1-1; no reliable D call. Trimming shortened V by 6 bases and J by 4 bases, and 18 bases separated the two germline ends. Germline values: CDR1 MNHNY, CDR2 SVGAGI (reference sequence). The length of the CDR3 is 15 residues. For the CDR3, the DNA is TGTGCCAGCAGACACAAAACAGAATCTGGCACTGAAGCTTTCTTT. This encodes CASRHKTESGTEAFF.

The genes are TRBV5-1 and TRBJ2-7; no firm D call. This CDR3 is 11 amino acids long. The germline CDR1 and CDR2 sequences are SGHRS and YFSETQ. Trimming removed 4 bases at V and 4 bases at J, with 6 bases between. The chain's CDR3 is CASSLEYEQYF. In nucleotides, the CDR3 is TGCGCCAGCAGCCTTGAATACGAGCAGTACTTC. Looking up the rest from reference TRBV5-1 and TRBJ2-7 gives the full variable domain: KAGVTQTPRYLIKTRGQQVTLSCSPISGHRSVSWYQQTPGQGLQFLFEYFSETQRNKGNFPGRFSGRQFSNSRSEMNVSTLELGDSALYLCASSLEYEQYFGPGTRLTVT.

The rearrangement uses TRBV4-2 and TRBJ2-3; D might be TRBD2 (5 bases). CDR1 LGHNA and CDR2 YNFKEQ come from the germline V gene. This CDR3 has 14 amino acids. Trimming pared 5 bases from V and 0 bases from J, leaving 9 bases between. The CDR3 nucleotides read TGTGCCAGCAGCTGGGGAGAGAGCACAGATACGCAGTATTTT. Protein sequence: CASSWGESTDTQYF.

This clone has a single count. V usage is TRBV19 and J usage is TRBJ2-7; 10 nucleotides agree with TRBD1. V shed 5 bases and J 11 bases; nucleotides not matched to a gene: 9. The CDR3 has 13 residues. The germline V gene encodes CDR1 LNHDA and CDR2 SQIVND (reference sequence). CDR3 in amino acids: CASSGRDRGSEYF. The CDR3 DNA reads TGTGCCAGTAGTGGCCGGGACAGGGGCTCGGAGTACTTC.

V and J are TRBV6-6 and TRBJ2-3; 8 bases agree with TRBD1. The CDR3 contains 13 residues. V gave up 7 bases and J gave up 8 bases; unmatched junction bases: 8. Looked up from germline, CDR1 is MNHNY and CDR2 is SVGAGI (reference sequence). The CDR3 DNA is TGTGCCAGCACTGAGATTACAGGGGGTACGCAGTATTTT. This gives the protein CASTEITGGTQYF.